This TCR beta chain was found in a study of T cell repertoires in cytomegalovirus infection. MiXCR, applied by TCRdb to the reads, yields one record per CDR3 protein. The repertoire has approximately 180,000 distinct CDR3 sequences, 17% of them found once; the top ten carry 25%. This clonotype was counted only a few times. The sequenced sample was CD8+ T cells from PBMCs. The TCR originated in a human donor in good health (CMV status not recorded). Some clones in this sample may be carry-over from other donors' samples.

The CDR3 DNA is TGTGCCAGCAGCTCCCCGGGATACGATCAGCCCCAGCATTTT. Its translation: CASSSPGYDQPQHF. The chain recombines TRBV7-9 with TRBJ1-5; D remains unclear. Germline V lookup: CDR1 SEHNR, CDR2 FQNEAQ (reference sequence). This CDR3 is 14 amino acids long. V was shortened by 4 bases and J by 5 bases, with 12 bases between the two germline ends.